This is a list of T cell receptor beta chains from one sample in a study of human T cells and chemical hapten exposure. TCRdb re-analysed the RACE reads in MiXCR, keeping a single row per CDR3 protein. The sample includes approximately 370,000 distinct CDR3 sequences, about 5% seen only once; the top ten take about 8.7%. The sequenced sample was whole blood, obtained in connection with sensitization to the hapten diphenylcyclopropenone (DPC). These receptors were obtained from a woman aged 18-29 years with alopecia areata. Some clones in this sample may be carry-over from other donors' samples. The conserved cysteine and the conserved F or W are not part of the CDR3 here. Each record gives: CDR3 protein, J gene, V gene.

CDR3aa: ASSANSRNTEAF; j_gene: TRBJ1-1; v_gene: TRBV9
CDR3aa: SARPITNSPLH; j_gene: TRBJ1-6; v_gene: TRBV20-1
CDR3aa: ASSQDGAGRDSPLH; j_gene: TRBJ1-6; v_gene: TRBV4-1
CDR3aa: SARPLAGDEQY; j_gene: TRBJ2-7; v_gene: TRBV20-1
CDR3aa: ASSLVGTSGEQF; j_gene: TRBJ2-1; v_gene: TRBV7-7
CDR3aa: SAYGTGGTYEQY; j_gene: TRBJ2-7; v_gene: TRBV20-1
CDR3aa: ASSLEGDYGYT; j_gene: TRBJ1-2; v_gene: TRBV5-6
CDR3aa: ASSEARQGTVN; j_gene: TRBJ2-7; v_gene: TRBV6-1
CDR3aa: SVVPRGDTQY; j_gene: TRBJ2-3; v_gene: TRBV29-1
CDR3aa: ASSLATAQNSPLH; j_gene: TRBJ1-6; v_gene: TRBV7-9
CDR3aa: ASSVRRERTEAF; j_gene: TRBJ1-1; v_gene: TRBV6-2/TRBV6-3
CDR3aa: ASSPLRSPETQY; j_gene: TRBJ2-5; v_gene: TRBV9
CDR3aa: SARDLGPTSRYEQY; j_gene: TRBJ2-7; v_gene: TRBV20-1
CDR3aa: AGKGDGTDTQY; j_gene: TRBJ2-3; v_gene: TRBV6-2/TRBV6-3
CDR3aa: ASRTGTTNEKLF; j_gene: TRBJ1-4; v_gene: TRBV6-6
CDR3aa: ASSLLAPAAVGETQY; j_gene: TRBJ2-5; v_gene: TRBV5-5